This is a list of T cell receptor beta chains from one sample in a study of cytomegalovirus exposure and HLA in healthy donors. TCRdb's copy holds only in-frame clones and misses some; the assay was immunoSEQ multiplex PCR. The table includes roughly 140,000 clones, more than 65% detected once. Source material: PBMCs. These receptors originate from a woman in her thirties in good health and CMV-seronegative. The conserved cysteine and the conserved F or W are not part of the CDR3 here. A D gene is named only where the DNA matches it firmly.

cdr3_aa d_call j_call v_call
ASSQFFPGLSTEAF - TRBJ1-1 TRBV16
ASSSLWRDREQETQY TRBD1 TRBJ2-5 TRBV7-9
AIAQSYGYT - TRBJ1-2 TRBV10-3
ASSLRESGQGNQPQH TRBD1 TRBJ1-5 TRBV28
ASSLDPGTGLRELF TRBD1 TRBJ1-4 TRBV4-1
AWSPTSGSTQVKY TRBD2 TRBJ2-7 TRBV30
ASTGFGELF - TRBJ2-2 TRBV7-9
ASSVLAGSYNEQF TRBD2 TRBJ2-1 TRBV6-1
ASSLRQGGFGNSPLH TRBD1 TRBJ1-6 TRBV5-6
ASSPYSGGNTDTQY TRBD2 TRBJ2-3 TRBV18
ASSAWDRGGETQY TRBD1 TRBJ2-5 TRBV5-1
ASSLASVQSYGYT - TRBJ1-2 TRBV4-1
ASSPPGNTEAF - TRBJ1-1 TRBV6-5
ASSGVSPGQGVYSNQPQH TRBD1 TRBJ1-5 TRBV28
ASSDSSGGTDTQY TRBD2 TRBJ2-3 TRBV6-4
SVYLPGEPQH - TRBJ1-5 TRBV29-1
ASSRSGGVANVLT TRBD2 TRBJ2-6 TRBV4-2
ASSLHPRTGGNEQF TRBD1 TRBJ2-1 TRBV5-1
ASSRSLERGEQY - TRBJ2-7 TRBV2
ASQRTSGVEQF TRBD2 TRBJ2-1 TRBV10-2
ASSLAGAGELF - TRBJ2-2 TRBV7-9
ASSYGTSGGAGETQY TRBD2 TRBJ2-5 TRBV5-1
ASSTAYRGNEQF TRBD1 TRBJ2-1 TRBV5-1
AISESGAGNTIY - TRBJ1-3 TRBV10-3
ASSQAGDTEAF - TRBJ1-1 TRBV14
ASSLAPPGEYGYT - TRBJ1-2 TRBV7-2
ASSEIGAGVYEQY TRBD2 - TRBV10-1
SASLREKLF - TRBJ1-4 TRBV20-1
ASTLVWDRTVPQF TRBD1 TRBJ2-1 TRBV7-2
ASSPKDRVQETQY TRBD1 TRBJ2-5 TRBV18
ASSSGTGGTNYGYT TRBD1 TRBJ1-2 TRBV19
ASSLLDRGEAF TRBD1 TRBJ1-1 TRBV7-9
ASSEGGGIDEQF TRBD2 TRBJ2-1 TRBV9
ASSLGGQAHQPQH TRBD1 TRBJ1-5 TRBV13
ASRSSVGTGELF - TRBJ2-2 TRBV6-1
ASTPVNRETEAF - TRBJ1-1 TRBV7-2
ASSYLSPSGTYEQY TRBD2 TRBJ2-7 TRBV28
ASSKALSSTDTQY - TRBJ2-3 TRBV21-1
ASSEDSGTGLYEQY TRBD1 TRBJ2-7 TRBV7-6
SVGLAGAYEQY TRBD2 TRBJ2-7 TRBV29-1
ASSLGRFYEQY - TRBJ2-7 TRBV21-1
ASSVEPGKGTQY - TRBJ2-5 TRBV9
ASSAPGQGKPYEQY TRBD1 TRBJ2-7 TRBV11-2
ASSSQGAGGNQPQH TRBD1 TRBJ1-5 TRBV6-6
ASSFADRDTTGELF TRBD1 TRBJ2-2 TRBV27
ASSRGAANEKLF TRBD1 TRBJ1-4 TRBV25-1
ASSAGTGQGDEKLF TRBD1 TRBJ1-4 TRBV6-4
ASSEIPLQGNEQF - TRBJ2-1 TRBV6-1
ASSLDVYTEAF - TRBJ1-1 TRBV5-6
ASSQDRTGGNEKLF TRBD1 TRBJ1-4 TRBV4-2